These T cell receptor beta chains were read from a single sample in a study of blood T cells in healthy people across ages. TCRdb re-analysed the 5' RACE reads in MiXCR, keeping a single row per CDR3 protein. The sample includes hundreds of thousands of distinct CDR3 sequences, less than 35% of them seen just once. The specimen sequenced was blood. All receptors derive from a woman older than 75 in good health. Each CDR3 is given with its conserved first and last residue. D genes are given only for firm matches. Clone size is not always given. Where it is, it says once, few, many or a class for expanded clones.

v_gene,j_gene,abundance,d_gene,CDR3nt,CDR3aa
TRBV4-2,TRBJ2-7,.,TRBD2,TGTGCCAGCAGCCAAGAGACTAGCGGGAGGGCGGAAAACTACGAGCAGTACTTC,CASSQETSGRAENYEQYF
TRBV28,TRBJ2-7,.,.,TGTGCCAGCAGTCAGCCGGGCGGGGGCTATCCCTACGAGCAGTACTTC,CASSQPGGGYPYEQYF
TRBV12-3/TRBV12-4,TRBJ2-3,.,.,TGTGCCAGCTCCCTTTTGGTAGCAGATGCGCAGTATTTT,CASSLLVADAQYF
TRBV6-1,TRBJ2-6,many,.,TGTGCCAGCAGTGAACACAGCTCTGGGGCCAACGTCCTGACTTTC,CASSEHSSGANVLTF
TRBV4-3,TRBJ1-1,few,.,TGCGCCAGCAGCAGTGGGGCCAATAACCCTGAAGCTTTCTTT,CASSSGANNPEAFF
TRBV28,TRBJ2-5,many,TRBD1,TGTGCCAGCAGTCCAGGGGGGACAGGGGGGGAGACCCAGTACTTC,CASSPGGTGGETQYF
TRBV3-1,TRBJ2-3,many,.,TGTGCCAGCAGCCAAGGGAGGGGGGGCACAGATACGCAGTATTTT,CASSQGRGGTDTQYF
TRBV30,TRBJ2-6,.,.,TGTGCCTGGTTTAGAGGGGGCTCTGGGGCCAACGTCCTGACTTTC,CAWFRGGSGANVLTF
TRBV20-1,TRBJ2-1,.,TRBD2,TGCAGTGCTAGTCGGGAGGACAAGTTCTACAATGAGCAGTTCTTC,CSASREDKFYNEQFF
TRBV30,TRBJ2-7,many,.,TGTGCCTGGAGCCACAACAGAGGGACGTACGAGCAGTACTTC,CAWSHNRGTYEQYF
TRBV10-3,TRBJ2-7,many,.,TGTGCCATCTGCCGGGACGGACTATACGAGCAGTACTTC,CAICRDGLYEQYF
TRBV5-1,TRBJ1-4,many,.,TGCGCCAGCAGCTTAGGCAGTCCAGCTAATGAAAAACTGTTTTTT,CASSLGSPANEKLFF
TRBV7-2,TRBJ2-1,many,.,TGTGCCAGCAGCGACCCCAGGGGATCCAATGAGCAGTTCTTC,CASSDPRGSNEQFF
TRBV24-1,TRBJ1-1,.,.,TGTGCCACCAGTGACAGGGACAACACTGAAGCTTTCTTT,CATSDRDNTEAFF
TRBV21-1,TRBJ2-4,.,.,TGTGCCAGCAGCAAAAAGGGACAGGGAAATGGCAACATTCAGTCCTTC,CASSKKGQGNGNIQSF
TRBV6-1,TRBJ2-1,many,.,TGTGCCAGCAGTGAAGATGGGACTTCCTACAATGAGCAGTTCTTC,CASSEDGTSYNEQFF
TRBV20-1,TRBJ2-1,many,TRBD2,TGCAGTGCGAAAGGGACTAGCGGGGGGGACCATGAGCAGTTCTTC,CSAKGTSGGDHEQFF
TRBV20-1,TRBJ1-5,.,.,TGCAGTGCTAGAGGGACGGAGAATCAGCCCCAGCATTTT,CSARGTENQPQHF
TRBV20-1,TRBJ2-1,.,.,TGCAGTGCTAGAGACAGGGGGGGACCTCTGGAGCAGTTCTTC,CSARDRGGPLEQFF
TRBV27,TRBJ2-7,.,TRBD2,TGTGCCAGCAGTTCAGGACTAGAAAGGAACGAGCAGTACTTC,CASSSGLERNEQYF
TRBV20-1,TRBJ1-1,few,.,TGCAGTGCTAGACCGAGGGGGTGGCTGAACACTGAAGCTTTCTTT,CSARPRGWLNTEAFF
TRBV6-2/TRBV6-3,TRBJ2-1,few,.,TGTGCCAGCAGTTACGAGGGGGTAAGCTACAATGAGCAGTTCTTC,CASSYEGVSYNEQFF
TRBV4-3,TRBJ2-2,few,.,TGCGCCAGCAGCCAAGATCCCTTGGAGATCATCCCCGGGGAGCTGTTTTTT,CASSQDPLEIIPGELFF
TRBV7-9,TRBJ2-5,.,.,TGTGCCAGCAGCTCCTGGGGCCCGGAGGCCCAGTACTTC,CASSSWGPEAQYF
TRBV12-3/TRBV12-4,TRBJ1-1,many,.,TGTGCCAGCAGTCCTCGGACGAACACTGAAGCTTTCTTT,CASSPRTNTEAFF
TRBV20-1,TRBJ2-2,.,.,TGCAGTGCTAGAGATCACTCCCGCACCGGGGAGCTGTTTTTT,CSARDHSRTGELFF
TRBV27,TRBJ2-7,.,TRBD1,TGTGCCAGCAATACTAGATCGGGACAGGGCTACAATGAGCAGTACTTC,CASNTRSGQGYNEQYF
TRBV29-1,TRBJ1-2,.,.,TGCAGCGTGTCCCCCTTCGGGGAGTGCTATGGCTACACCTTC,CSVSPFGECYGYTF
TRBV7-2,TRBJ2-1,few,.,TGTGCCAGCAGCTTATCCACTAGCTCCTACAATGAGCAGTTCTTC,CASSLSTSSYNEQFF
TRBV6-1,TRBJ2-7,.,TRBD2,TGTGCCAGCAGTCCTCCTATGGTTAGCGGGGCCAATGAGCAGTACTTC,CASSPPMVSGANEQYF
TRBV19,TRBJ2-1,few,TRBD2,TGTGCCAGTAGTATAGCCGGACTAGCGGCGAACAATGAGCAGTTCTTC,CASSIAGLAANNEQFF
TRBV5-1,TRBJ2-1,.,TRBD2,TGCGCCAGCAGCTTTAGCGGGACCGCGGCCTACAATGAGCAGTTCTTC,CASSFSGTAAYNEQFF
TRBV6-2/TRBV6-3,TRBJ2-1,many,TRBD2,TGTGCCAGCAGGTCGATCGGGGGGGGATACAATGAGCAGTTCTTC,CASRSIGGGYNEQFF
TRBV6-2/TRBV6-3,TRBJ1-2,few,.,TGTGCCAGCAACCTTGGGCCTATCCACTATGGCTACACCTTC,CASNLGPIHYGYTF
TRBV3-1,TRBJ2-7,many,.,TGTGCCAGCAGCGGGGACGGAAGTTCCTACGAGCAGTACTTC,CASSGDGSSYEQYF
TRBV30,TRBJ2-5,.,TRBD2,TGTGCCTGGAGAGGGACTAGCGGGGGGGCCAGGGAGACCCAGTACTTC,CAWRGTSGGARETQYF
TRBV12-3/TRBV12-4,TRBJ2-3,.,.,TGTGCCAGCACCTCGGGACTGAGTGATACGCAGTATTTT,CASTSGLSDTQYF
TRBV5-1,TRBJ2-5,.,.,TGCGCCAGCAGCCGTGATGACGCGGCAGAGACCCAGTACTTC,CASSRDDAAETQYF
TRBV12-3/TRBV12-4,TRBJ2-1,.,.,TGTGCCAGTAGGCTCCAGTGGGTGGGCAACAATAAGCAGTTCTTC,CASRLQWVGNNKQFF
TRBV2,TRBJ2-1,many,.,TGTGCCAGCAACTCCGAAAGGACAGACAATGAGCAGTTCTTC,CASNSERTDNEQFF
TRBV11-2,TRBJ2-4,many,.,TGTGCCAGCAGCTTAGCCCTGGAAAACATTCAGTACTTC,CASSLALENIQYF
TRBV15,TRBJ1-2,few,.,TGTGCCACCAGCAGAGATCATGGGATCTATGGCTACACCTTC,CATSRDHGIYGYTF